A selection of T cell receptor beta chains follows, all from one sample in a study of blood T cell repertoires in COVID-19. Repertoires were generated with immunoSEQ multiplex PCR, while TCRdb's copy carries only in-frame clones and drops some. Of nearly 400,000 clones listed, over 85% are singletons. The specimen sequenced was PBMCs or T cells enriched from blood (not recorded which). These receptors all come from a woman aged 25 to 39 who had recovered from COVID-19. Each CDR3 is given without its conserved first and last residue. Part of the rows lack a size; the others show once, few, many or a class for expanded clones.

CDR3aa: ASSEGTQVWTDTQY; j_gene: TRBJ2-3; v_gene: TRBV2; abundance: NA
CDR3aa: ASSYVGSGYEQY; j_gene: TRBJ2-7; v_gene: TRBV6-6; abundance: NA
CDR3aa: ASSKSRGQGAQPQH; j_gene: TRBJ1-5; v_gene: TRBV19; abundance: NA
CDR3aa: ASTGGDYGYT; j_gene: TRBJ1-2; v_gene: TRBV28; abundance: NA
CDR3aa: ASSPVLAGGGNEQF; j_gene: TRBJ2-1; v_gene: TRBV18; abundance: NA
CDR3aa: ASSSGQLNEKLF; j_gene: TRBJ1-4; v_gene: TRBV6-5; abundance: NA
CDR3aa: ATSGLAGTGELF; j_gene: TRBJ2-2; v_gene: TRBV24-1; abundance: NA
CDR3aa: ASSSYRGQGREQY; j_gene: TRBJ2-7; v_gene: TRBV7-2; abundance: NA
CDR3aa: ASSSGLAGGQETQY; j_gene: TRBJ2-5; v_gene: TRBV5-5; abundance: NA
CDR3aa: ASSLGQGYGYT; j_gene: TRBJ1-2; v_gene: TRBV12-3/TRBV12-4; abundance: NA
CDR3aa: ASSLIRDRGRTEAF; j_gene: TRBJ1-1; v_gene: TRBV7-7; abundance: NA
CDR3aa: ASSLSLAAASGEQF; j_gene: TRBJ2-1; v_gene: TRBV11-2; abundance: NA
CDR3aa: ASSFRGHTEAF; j_gene: TRBJ1-1; v_gene: TRBV7-2; abundance: NA
CDR3aa: ASSAGTGSPYEQY; j_gene: TRBJ2-7; v_gene: TRBV7-9; abundance: NA
CDR3aa: SVILATGTYEQY; j_gene: TRBJ2-7; v_gene: TRBV29-1; abundance: NA
CDR3aa: ASSVVGSGHEQF; j_gene: TRBJ2-1; v_gene: TRBV9; abundance: NA
CDR3aa: ASRETSGVAYEQY; j_gene: TRBJ2-7; v_gene: TRBV11-2; abundance: NA
CDR3aa: ASSHSQGLGNTEAF; j_gene: TRBJ1-1; v_gene: TRBV4-1; abundance: few
CDR3aa: ASSLGGTGGYQPQH; j_gene: TRBJ1-5; v_gene: TRBV11-2; abundance: NA
CDR3aa: ATSRGHTDTQY; j_gene: TRBJ2-3; v_gene: TRBV15; abundance: once
CDR3aa: ASSSRGRGGSPLH; j_gene: TRBJ1-6; v_gene: TRBV7-3; abundance: NA
CDR3aa: ASSLDATIQETQY; j_gene: TRBJ2-5; v_gene: TRBV5-4; abundance: NA
CDR3aa: ASSSTAGQLNQPQH; j_gene: TRBJ1-5; v_gene: TRBV7-8; abundance: NA
CDR3aa: ASSSPGGDEKLF; j_gene: TRBJ1-4; v_gene: TRBV7-9; abundance: NA
CDR3aa: ASSPRESKIEAF; j_gene: TRBJ1-1; v_gene: TRBV28; abundance: NA
CDR3aa: ASSLNRQAGELF; j_gene: TRBJ2-2; v_gene: TRBV7-7; abundance: once
CDR3aa: ASSLFVTGEDGYT; j_gene: TRBJ1-2; v_gene: TRBV7-6; abundance: NA
CDR3aa: ASSPGGYQPQH; j_gene: TRBJ1-5; v_gene: TRBV27; abundance: once
CDR3aa: ASSSRAGRYEQF; j_gene: TRBJ2-1; v_gene: TRBV11-3; abundance: NA
CDR3aa: ASSHGQGWGAEAF; j_gene: TRBJ1-1; v_gene: TRBV3-1/TRBV3-2; abundance: NA
CDR3aa: ASSAPGYNEQF; j_gene: TRBJ2-1; v_gene: TRBV25-1; abundance: few
CDR3aa: ASSKGFGDTEAF; j_gene: TRBJ1-1; v_gene: TRBV6-5; abundance: NA
CDR3aa: ASSTPGIVYEQY; j_gene: TRBJ2-7; v_gene: TRBV11-2; abundance: few
CDR3aa: ASSGEGQGLYEQY; j_gene: TRBJ2-7; v_gene: TRBV11-2; abundance: once
CDR3aa: ASRDGGTYEQY; j_gene: TRBJ2-7; v_gene: TRBV25-1; abundance: NA
CDR3aa: ASTARVSSSYNSPLH; j_gene: TRBJ1-6; v_gene: TRBV27; abundance: NA
CDR3aa: ASSTGYGYT; j_gene: TRBJ1-2; v_gene: TRBV19; abundance: many
CDR3aa: ASSRNGGRDEKLF; j_gene: TRBJ1-4; v_gene: TRBV7-3; abundance: NA
CDR3aa: ASSYSGTANTGELF; j_gene: TRBJ2-2; v_gene: TRBV6-5; abundance: NA
CDR3aa: ASSQVVTSKETQY; j_gene: TRBJ2-5; v_gene: TRBV4-1; abundance: once
CDR3aa: ASTNRAGDGYT; j_gene: TRBJ1-2; v_gene: TRBV6-5; abundance: NA
CDR3aa: ASSQLGQGIDEQY; j_gene: TRBJ2-7; v_gene: TRBV14; abundance: NA
CDR3aa: ASSPTRNLYNEQF; j_gene: TRBJ2-1; v_gene: TRBV28; abundance: NA
CDR3aa: ASSLDNRVGYT; j_gene: TRBJ1-2; v_gene: TRBV5-6; abundance: NA
CDR3aa: ASSLATVGETQY; j_gene: TRBJ2-5; v_gene: TRBV5-1; abundance: once